The entry below gives a single TCR beta chain sequence along with its context. Which antigen it targets is not known. No base quality values were provided; no much bigger clone lies one nucleotide off. What the treatment or condition label conveys for this sample: approximately 9-day PBMC culture with coronavirus spike peptide pools or control peptides (ViraFEST assay). To expand antigen-specific T cells with peptide pools and then pick out the expanded clonotypes through TCR sequencing, the study relied on the ViraFEST assay. Positive SARS-CoV-2 PCR tests in the convalescent patients dated from March to December 2020, before Alpha, Beta and Delta variants emerged in the United States. PBMCs were cultured at fewer than 2.5 million per well in IMDM supplemented with approximately 5% human AB serum and 9.5 to 10 IU/ml IL-2, with approximately 11 ug/ml peptide pools added. Half of the culture medium was replaced with fresh IL-2-containing medium on days 3 and 7. Once the cells had been in culture for less than 11 days, the EasySep CD4+ T cell isolation kit was used to isolate CD4+ T cells by negative selection. Ficoll-Paque Plus gradient centrifugation was used to isolate PBMCs from whole blood, and the isolated PBMCs were then either used fresh or cryopreserved at -140C. Triplicate wells were generally used for each culture condition.

Receptors were amplified or captured by PCR. TCR sequencing of DNA from cultured CD4+ T cells used the Oncomine TCR Beta short-read assay at the Johns Hopkins FTIC core. The QIAamp micro DNA kit was used to extract genomic DNA from the cultured CD4+ T cells. The Oncomine TCR Beta libraries from cultured CD4+ T cells were pooled using unique dual indexes and then sequenced on an Illumina iSeq 100. Turning to the authors' computational methods: Non-productive sequences were removed, and CDR3s that did not start with C, did not end with F or W, or were shorter than 7 amino acids were discarded. Antigen-specific clonotypes were identified with the MANAFEST web application by comparing peptide-stimulated wells with reference and other culture wells. To be called positive, a clone needed an FDR below 0.05, an odds ratio above 5, and a productive frequency above 0.1% in at least two of three replicate wells. Cross-reactive clonotypes were defined as significantly expanded in both SARS-CoV-2 spike wells and at least one common cold coronavirus spike condition. CDR3 homology was assessed with Levenshtein distances (stringdist) and unrooted phylogenetic trees (ape) in R version 3.6.1. TCRdb reprocessed the public reads (quality trimming at Q25 with fastp, clone calling with MiXCR) and kept in-frame beta chains. One record per CDR3 amino acid sequence lists the most common genes and DNA. The V and J calls were not made by the authors but by TCRdb's processing. Within this sample are about 13,000 distinct CDR3 sequences, with roughly 30% of them counted one time only. Roughly 10% of the sample lies in the top ten.

The data were obtained in a study of vaccination and CD4 T cells after COVID-19 (dated by TCRdb to 2021 to 2024). Regarding the study in general: Every convalescent patient had a positive nasal swab PCR test for SARS-CoV-2, with mild disease in eight to ten patients and severe disease in one. Control cultures used a CEFX viral epitope pool as positive control, an HIV-1 Nef peptide pool as negative control, or no peptide. The convalescent cohort included six males and four females, with two Hispanic individuals, seven Caucasians, two Asians and one multiracial person. The spike-specific CD4+ TCR repertoire was compared before and after mRNA vaccination in over 9 COVID-19 convalescent patients and several infection-naive healthy vaccine recipients. Participants received two doses of either the Pfizer-BioNTech BNT162b2 vaccine (n=8) or the Moderna mRNA-1273 vaccine (n=2). Culture stimuli were overlapping spike peptide pools from SARS-CoV-2 and from the common cold coronaviruses HCoV-NL63, HCoV-OC43 and HCoV-229E. Post-vaccine blood samples were taken a median of 72 days after the second vaccine dose, with a range of 14 to 241 days. Post-COVID blood samples from convalescent patients were collected a median of approximately 100 days after diagnosis, with a range of 35 to 161 days.

Study-level results and caveats: An increase in the median number of SARS-CoV-2-reactive clonotypes from 21 after infection to 38 after vaccination was observed, but the change was not found to be significant. The number of convalescent patients in the study was relatively small, and the study did not examine early timepoints following natural infection. In convalescent patients, a median about 90% of post-vaccine SARS-CoV-2-reactive clones were detected only after vaccination, and vaccine-specific priming was suggested by this finding. Nearly all vaccine-specific clones in convalescent patients (304 of 307) were mono-reactive for SARS-CoV-2 spike rather than cross-reactive with common cold coronaviruses.

CDR1 and CDR2, looked up from the germline V gene (reference sequence), are SGHKS and YYEKEE. Germline trimming: 4 bases from V, 2 bases from J; junction bases outside gene matches: 4. The CDR3 starts with the cysteine, ends with the phenylalanine, and has 14 residues. Only the CDR3 part of the read is kept: 42 bases, read in frame from the first base. The sequenced sample was CD4+ T cells from blood, cultured in vitro, obtained after SARS-CoV-2 vaccination. The clonotype was recovered from a human donor who had recovered from COVID-19. The chain couples TRBV5-5 to TRBJ2-3; 7 bases in between match TRBD2. In nucleotides, the sequence is TGTGCCAGCAGCCGCGGGACTACCACAGATACGCAGTATTTT. Its coded protein is CASSRGTTTDTQYF.